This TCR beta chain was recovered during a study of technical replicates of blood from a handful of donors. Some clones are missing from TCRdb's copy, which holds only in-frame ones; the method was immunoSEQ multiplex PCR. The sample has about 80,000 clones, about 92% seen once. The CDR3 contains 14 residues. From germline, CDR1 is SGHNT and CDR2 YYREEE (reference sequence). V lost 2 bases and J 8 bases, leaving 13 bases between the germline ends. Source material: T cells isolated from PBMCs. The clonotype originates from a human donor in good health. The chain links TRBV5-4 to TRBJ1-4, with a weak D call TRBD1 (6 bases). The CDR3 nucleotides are TGTGCCAGCAGCTTCAATGGACAGAGGGAAAAACTGTTTTTT. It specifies CASSFNGQREKLFF.